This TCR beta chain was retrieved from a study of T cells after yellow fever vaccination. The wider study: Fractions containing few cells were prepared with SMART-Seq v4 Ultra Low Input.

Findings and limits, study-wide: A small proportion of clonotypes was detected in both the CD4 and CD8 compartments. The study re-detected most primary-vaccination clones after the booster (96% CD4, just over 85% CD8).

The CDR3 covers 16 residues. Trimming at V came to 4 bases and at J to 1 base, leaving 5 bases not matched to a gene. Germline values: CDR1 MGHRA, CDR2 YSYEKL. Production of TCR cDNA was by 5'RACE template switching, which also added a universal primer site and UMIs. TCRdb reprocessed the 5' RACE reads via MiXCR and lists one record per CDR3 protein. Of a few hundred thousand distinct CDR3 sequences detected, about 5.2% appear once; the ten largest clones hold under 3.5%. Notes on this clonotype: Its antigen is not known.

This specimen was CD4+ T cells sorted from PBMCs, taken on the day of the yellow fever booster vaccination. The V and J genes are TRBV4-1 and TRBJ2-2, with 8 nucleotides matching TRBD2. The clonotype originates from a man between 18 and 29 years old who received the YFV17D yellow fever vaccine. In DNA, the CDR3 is TGCGCCAGCAGCCCCGGGAGGGCAGGGAACACCGGGGAGCTGTTTTTT. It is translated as CASSPGRAGNTGELFF.